This T cell receptor (beta chain) appears in the sequencing data of a study of T cell repertoires in cytomegalovirus infection. The CDR3 length is 18 residues. Germline V CDR1 and CDR2: SGHVS, FNYEAQ. V dropped 2 bases and J dropped 1; count of bases not matched to a gene: 13. Of note for this clonotype: Its antigen is undetermined.

Using its own MiXCR run on the reads, TCRdb lists one record per CDR3 protein. The table has some 200,000 distinct CDR3 sequences, 35% to 40% seen once. The gene calls are TRBV7-6 and TRBJ2-7; 8 bases match TRBD2. The TCR sequence derives from a human donor in good health (CMV status not recorded). Some clones in this sample may be carry-over from other donors' samples. This specimen consisted of CD8+ T cells from cultured PBMCs, obtained from culture after CMV antigen stimulation. The CDR3 loop reads CASSLTQRVAGLSYEQYF. Written as DNA, the CDR3 is TGTGCCAGCAGCTTAACCCAGCGAGTAGCGGGACTTTCCTACGAGCAGTACTTC. The variable domain in full, completed from reference TRBV7-6 and TRBJ2-7, reads GAGVSQSPRYKVTKRGQDVALRCDPISGHVSLYWYRQALGQGPEFLTYFNYEAQQDKSGLPNDRFSAERPEGSISTLTIQRTEQRDSAMYRCASSLTQRVAGLSYEQYFGPGTRLTVT.